This passage covers 15 T cell receptor beta chains from one sample sequenced in a study of regulatory T cells in long-lasting Graves disease. Sequencing libraries for TCR beta were prepared with iRepertoire HTBI primers and Arm-PCR of CDR3 regions. TCRdb fed the multiplex PCR reads into MiXCR, producing one record per CDR3 protein. The sample records around 450,000 distinct CDR3 sequences, approximately 16% being singletons. Time point indicated: newly diagnosed GD, antithyroid drugs for less than 3 months. Extracted RNA from PBMCs served as the source of the TCR library. These sequences were also reported in another study, on T cells in Graves' hyperthyroidism and ophthalmopathy.

The sequencing here drew on peripheral blood mononuclear cells (PBMCs), taken at new diagnosis, from a patient treated with antithyroid drugs. All receptors derive from a woman aged 40 to 50 with Graves disease.

This clonotype was counted only a few times. The chain carries TRBV11-2 and TRBJ2-7, with 7 bases that match TRBD1. CDR3 length: 14 amino acids. The ends lost 5 bases at V and 7 bases at J; junction bases unmatched: 11. Germline CDR1 reads SGHAT; CDR2 reads FQNNGV. CDR3 amino acids: CASSKGEGAWEQYF. The CDR3 nucleotides read TGTGCCAGCAGCAAAGGAGAGGGGGCCTGGGAGCAGTACTTC. Based on the CDR3 plus reference TRBV11-2 and TRBJ2-7, the full variable domain is EAGVAQSPRYKIIEKRQSVAFWCNPISGHATLYWYQQILGQGPKLLIQFQNNGVVDDSQLPKDRFSAERLKGVDSTLKIQPAKLEDSAVYLCASSKGEGAWEQYFGPGTRLTVT.

The sample holds many counts of this clonotype. V is TRBV11-2 and J is TRBJ2-7; TRBD2 matches 9 bases. The CDR3 contains 17 residues. Unmatched junction bases numbered 13, after V lost 5 bases and J lost 2 bases. Per germline, CDR1 SGHAT and CDR2 FQNNGV. Here the CDR3 reads CASSPDLWREGTYEQYF. The CDR3 DNA sequence: TGTGCCAGCAGCCCAGACCTTTGGCGGGAGGGAACCTACGAGCAGTACTTC.

This clonotype was recorded a few times. Relative to the germline gene, one junction end is altered; a read error may explain this. CDR3 region: CASSYSNSGGSEQYF. The CDR3, as DNA: TGTGCCAGCAGTTACTCGAATAGCGGAGGATCGGAGCAGTACTTC. V is TRBV6-4 and J is TRBJ2-7; TRBD2 is a possible D gene (6 bases). This CDR3 region has 15 residues. Germline V gives CDR1 MRHNA, CDR2 SNTAGT.

This clonotype was recorded at least ten times. The genes are TRBV28 and TRBJ2-1; D gene ambiguous. V gave up 1 base and J gave up 5 bases, with 6 bases separating them. The CDR3 loop spans 13 amino acids. Germline CDR1 and CDR2: MDHEN and SYDVKM. The CDR3 region has the DNA TGTGCCAGCAGTTTATTCACAGACAATGAGCAGTTCTTC. Residues: CASSLFTDNEQFF.

J is TRBJ1-2 and V is TRBV5-1; D unresolved. Trimming took off 0 bases at V and 8 bases at J, with 14 bases between the two ends. The CDR3 has 14 residues. Germline values: CDR1 SGHRS, CDR2 YFSETQ. CDR3 bases: TGCGCCAGCAGCTTGGCTGCGGGGTTGGAAGGCTACACCTTC. Translation gives CASSLAAGLEGYTF.

Ten or more counts support this clonotype. The chain carries TRBV24-1 and TRBJ2-5, with a weak D call TRBD2 (6 bases). Germline CDR1 KGHDR, CDR2 SFDVKD. The V end was cut by 6 bases, the J end by 1 base, with 8 bases between. The CDR3 totals 13 residues. CDR3 sequence: CATSWGGQETQYF. CDR3 coding DNA: TGTGCCACCAGTTGGGGAGGCCAAGAGACCCAGTACTTC.

This clonotype was counted at least ten times. CDR3 sequence reads: CASSPQNRGYEQYF. The CDR3, as DNA: TGTGCCAGCTCACCACAAAACAGGGGGTACGAGCAGTACTTC. V is TRBV18 and J is TRBJ2-7; 8 bases map to TRBD1. In germline, CDR1 is KGHSH, CDR2 LQKENI. The V and J ends lost 1 base and 4 bases, in that order; junction bases with no gene match: 3. The CDR3 length is 14 residues.

This clonotype was seen ten or more times. Written as DNA, the CDR3 is TGTGCTAGTTGGATAGGGCTAAACACCGGGGAGCTGTTTTTT. This sequence encodes CASWIGLNTGELFF. The chain carries TRBV12-5 and TRBJ2-2; no definite D call. Germline V gene lookup returns CDR1 LGHNT and CDR2 FRNRAP. There are 14 residues in the CDR3. The germline V and J ends were trimmed by 8 bases and 2 bases, with 12 bases remaining between them.

The table lists this clonotype with many counts. The chain combines TRBV5-1 with TRBJ2-1; D tentatively reads TRBD1 or TRBD2 (5 bases each). In germline, CDR1 is SGHRS, CDR2 YFSETQ. V was cut by 4 bases and J by 10 bases, with 15 bases left in between. The CDR3 spans 13 residues. CDR3 bases: TGCGCCAGCAGCCCTAGCACAGGCCTGGAGCAGTTCTTC. This sequence encodes CASSPSTGLEQFF.

V gene TRBV3-1 combines with J gene TRBJ2-5; 11 bases align to TRBD2. This CDR3 has 17 residues. Germline CDR1 and CDR2: LGHDT and YNNKEL (reference sequence). Losses at the gene ends were 0 bases for V and 5 bases for J; bases not matched to a gene: 8. CDR3 nucleotide sequence: TGTGCCAGCAGCCAAGACTTCCTAGCGGGAGGACTTGAGACCCAGTACTTC. Amino acids: CASSQDFLAGGLETQYF.

This clonotype was seen ten or more times. The gene calls are TRBV6-2 or TRBV6-3 and TRBJ2-7; 10 bases match TRBD1. V lost 2 bases and J lost 5; bases outside the gene matches: 6. Germline lookup yields CDR1 MNHEY and CDR2 SVGEGT. The CDR3 has 15 residues. The CDR3: CASSYGGQGKHEQYF. CDR3 sequence (DNA): TGTGCCAGCAGTTACGGGGGACAGGGGAAGCACGAGCAGTACTTC.

This clonotype was observed a few times. A much larger clone differs by one base, so this may be a read error. The chain recombines TRBV7-3 with TRBJ1-2; D uncertain. V dropped 0 bases and J dropped 5 bases, with 16 bases sitting between them. Germline CDR1 SGHTA, CDR2 FQGTGA. The CDR3 is 16 amino acids. The CDR3 DNA reads TGTGCCAGCAGCTTAACTCGGGGAGGATCGGGGTATGGCTACACCTTC. Residues: CASSLTRGGSGYGYTF.

This chain links TRBV10-3 with TRBJ1-5, with 9 bases aligning to TRBD1. CDR3 length equals 13 residues. Looked up from germline, CDR1 is ENHRY and CDR2 is SYGVKD. With V trimmed by 10 bases and J by 6 bases, 7 bases remained unmatched. CDR3: CASGTGISQPQHF. DNA for the CDR3: TGTGCCAGCGGGACAGGGATCAGTCAGCCCCAGCATTTT.

This clonotype appeared many times. The chain employs TRBV5-4 and TRBJ2-5, with unresolved D. V was shortened by 1 base and J by 5 bases, with 9 bases between the two germline ends. Germline V gives CDR1 SGHNT, CDR2 YYREEE (reference sequence). The CDR3 length is 13 residues. CDR3 sequence (DNA): TGTGCCAGCAGCTTGTTTGGATCTGAGACCCAGTACTTC. Translated, it gives CASSLFGSETQYF. Based on the CDR3 plus reference TRBV5-4 and TRBJ2-5, the full variable domain is ETGVTQSPTHLIKTRGQQVTLRCSSQSGHNTVSWYQQALGQGPQFIFQYYREEENGRGNFPPRFSGLQFPNYSSELNVNALELDDSALYLCASSLFGSETQYFGPGTRLLVL.

This clonotype occurred a few times. This rearrangement joins TRBV15 to TRBJ2-1; D remains unclear. This CDR3 comprises 13 residues. V was pared by 1 base and J by 5 bases, with 6 bases between. Germline CDR1 LNHNV, CDR2 YYDKDF (reference sequence). CDR3 sequence (DNA): TGTGCCACCAGCAGAGGGCTCAACAATGAGCAGTTCTTC. Its protein is CATSRGLNNEQFF. The whole variable domain, remainder taken from reference TRBV15 and TRBJ2-1, is DAMVIQNPRYQVTQFGKPVTLSCSQTLNHNVMYWYQQKSSQAPKLLFHYYDKDFNNEADTPDNFQSRRPNTSFCFLDIRSPGLGDTAMYLCATSRGLNNEQFFGPGTRLTVL.